One and the same sample provided the 6 T cell receptor beta chains below, sequenced in a study of blood T cell repertoires in COVID-19. The data were produced by immunoSEQ multiplex PCR, yet TCRdb's version contains in-frame clones alone and is incomplete. The repertoire holds approximately 350,000 clones, with roughly 80% as singletons. Sequencing was performed on PBMCs or T cells enriched from blood (not recorded which). The receptors originated from a woman between 45 and 65 years old who had recovered from COVID-19.

CDR3 bases: TGTGCCAGTAGTAATAAGGGGCCCAAGGTCTCTGGAAACACCATATATTTT. Residues: CASSNKGPKVSGNTIYF. The rearrangement links TRBV19 to TRBJ1-3; a possible D gene is TRBD1 (5 bases). Per germline, CDR1 LNHDA and CDR2 SQIVND (reference sequence). This CDR3 comprises 17 residues. Between the trimmed V and J ends, which lost 4 bases and 0 bases, there was a span of 16 bases.

The chain is built from TRBV6-5 and TRBJ2-7; 8 positions match TRBD2. The length of the CDR3 is 13 residues. CDR1 is MNHEY, CDR2 SVGAGI, per germline. Unmatched junction bases numbered 10, after V lost 5 bases and J lost 10 bases. This chain's CDR3 is CASSNSGVSPQYF. The DNA of the CDR3 is TGTGCCAGCAGTAATAGCGGGGTCTCCCCCCAGTACTTC.

This clone occurred once. V gene TRBV30 combines with J gene TRBJ1-1, with 7 positions matching TRBD1. V dropped 3 bases and J dropped 7; count of bases not matched to a gene: 2. The CDR3 covers 11 residues. CDR1 is GTSNPN and CDR2 is SVGIG in the germline V gene (reference sequence). CDR3 residues: CAWRRDSEAFF. DNA for the CDR3: TGTGCCTGGAGGAGGGACAGTGAAGCTTTCTTT.

This rearrangement joins TRBV19 to TRBJ1-1, with 9 bases fitting TRBD1. Germline CDR1 is LNHDA and CDR2 is SQIVND (reference sequence). V lost 4 bases and J lost 4; bases outside the gene matches: 4. The CDR3 runs 14 residues. Here the CDR3 reads CASSTKTGGTEAFF. For the CDR3, the DNA is TGTGCCAGTAGTACGAAGACAGGGGGCACTGAAGCTTTCTTT.

The chain carries TRBV6-2 or TRBV6-3 and TRBJ2-7, with 12 bases identical to TRBD2. The CDR3 has 14 residues. Trimming at V came to 6 bases and at J to 3 bases, leaving 3 bases not matched to a gene. The germline V gene has CDR1 MNHEY and CDR2 SVGEGT. The CDR3 DNA follows: TGTGCCAGCAGCCTACTAGCGGGGGGCTACGAGCAGTACTTC. Its protein product is CASSLLAGGYEQYF.

The chain has TRBV7-2 and TRBJ2-3; D unresolved. The CDR3 spans 11 residues. Looked up from germline, CDR1 is SGHTA and CDR2 is FQGNSA. The V and J ends lost 1 base and 8 bases respectively, with 4 bases between them. The CDR3 region is CASSLGGTQYF. CDR3 DNA sequence: TGTGCCAGCAGCTTAGGCGGTACGCAGTATTTT.